The 6 T cell receptor beta chains below were found in one sample sequenced in a study of brain metastases from non-small cell lung cancer. Method: immunoSEQ multiplex PCR; TCRdb's copy keeps in-frame clones and lacks some. The table includes a few thousand clones, 80% to 90% detected once. The sample consisted of primary lung tumor tissue. The receptor source for this set is a donor aged 40 or over with non-small cell lung cancer.

The chain carries TRBV18 and TRBJ1-3; D is uncertain. The CDR3 contains 14 residues. The germline V and J ends were trimmed by 2 bases and 0 bases, with 5 bases remaining between them. CDR1 and CDR2 from the germline V gene are KGHSH and LQKENI. CDR3: CASSPATSGNTIYF. In DNA form, the CDR3 reads TGTGCCAGCTCACCAGCCACCTCTGGAAACACCATATATTTT.

This clone was counted a few times. Other DNA sequences in the same sample also yield this CDR3. The genes are TRBV10-3 and TRBJ2-7; possibly TRBD1 or TRBD2 for D (6 bases each). Germline V gene lookup returns CDR1 ENHRY and CDR2 SYGVKD. This CDR3 has 15 amino acids. Trimming shortened V by 2 bases and J by 0 bases, and 11 bases separated the two germline ends. The CDR3, as DNA: TGTGCCATCAGTGAGGGGGGGCCCGACTCCTACGAGCAGTACTTC. The encoded protein is CAISEGGPDSYEQYF.

V gene TRBV7-2 combines with J gene TRBJ2-7, with D possibly being TRBD1 or TRBD2 (7 bases each). With 5 bases removed from V and 0 bases from J, the gap between germline ends came to 20 bases. Germline-derived CDR1 and CDR2 are SGHTA and FQGNSA. This CDR3 contains 17 residues. CDR3 loop: CASSIQGGRSSSYEQYF. The DNA for the CDR3 is TGTGCCAGCAGCATCCAGGGGGGGCGGTCAAGCTCCTACGAGCAGTACTTC.

The chain uses TRBV19 and TRBJ2-5; TRBD2 is a possible D gene (7 bases). The CDR3 sequence is 15 residues long. Germline V gives CDR1 LNHDA, CDR2 SQIVND (reference sequence). Trimming stripped 3 bases from V and 0 bases from J, with 11 bases between. The CDR3 reads CASSMGGAYQETQYF. The CDR3 bases are TGTGCCAGTAGTATGGGGGGGGCCTACCAAGAGACCCAGTACTTC.

The chain employs TRBV6-1 and TRBJ2-1; TRBD1 matches 8 bases. Per the germline V gene, CDR1 is MNHNS and CDR2 is SASEGT. The CDR3 contains 15 residues. The V and J ends lost 1 base and 8 bases, in that order; junction bases with no gene match: 7. The CDR3 loop is CASSEGGTGPDEQFF. The CDR3 DNA reads TGTGCCAGCAGTGAAGGGGGGACAGGTCCCGATGAGCAGTTCTTC.

The chain recombines TRBV7-9 with TRBJ2-3; 7 bases match TRBD2. This CDR3 has 14 amino acids. V was pared by 5 bases and J by 6 bases, with 8 bases of the junction left unmatched. The germline gives CDR1 SEHNR, CDR2 FQNEAQ (reference sequence). The CDR3 region has the DNA TGTGCCAGCAGCCGAAGCGGGGCGGGGGATACGCAGTATTTT. Its translation: CASSRSGAGDTQYF.